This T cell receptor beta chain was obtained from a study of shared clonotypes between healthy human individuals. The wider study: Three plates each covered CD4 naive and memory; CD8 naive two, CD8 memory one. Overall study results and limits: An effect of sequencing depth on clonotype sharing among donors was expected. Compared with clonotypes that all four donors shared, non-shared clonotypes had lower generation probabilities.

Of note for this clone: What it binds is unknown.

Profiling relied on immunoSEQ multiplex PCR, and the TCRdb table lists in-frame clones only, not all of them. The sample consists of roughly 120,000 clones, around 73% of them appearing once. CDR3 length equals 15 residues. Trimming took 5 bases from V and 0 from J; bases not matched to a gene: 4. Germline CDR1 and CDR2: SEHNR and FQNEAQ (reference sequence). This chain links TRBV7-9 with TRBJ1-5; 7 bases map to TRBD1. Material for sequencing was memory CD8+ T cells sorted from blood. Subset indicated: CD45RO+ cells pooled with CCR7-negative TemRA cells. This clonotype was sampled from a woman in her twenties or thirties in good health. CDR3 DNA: TGTGCCAGCAGCCCCACAGGGGTTAGCAATCAGCCCCAGCATTTT. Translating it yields CASSPTGVSNQPQHF.